This TCR beta chain was captured in a study of early T cells in non-severe SARS-CoV-2 infection. This clonotype has only a few counts. The antigen is unknown. Whole-study results and caveats: There was a bias toward anti-spike CD8 responses in VDJdb matching, which missed private and CD4 specificities.

There are 18 residues in the CDR3. The V end was cut by 5 bases, the J end by 4 bases, with 26 bases between. Germline V lookup: CDR1 SGHAT, CDR2 FQNNGV. TCRdb ran MiXCR on the 5' RACE reads and lists one entry per CDR3 protein. The profile covers more than 90,000 distinct CDR3 sequences, with less than 15% appearing a single time and approximately 2.4% taken by the ten largest. Sequencing was carried out using whole blood. This sequence was found in an adult who was a healthcare worker with PCR-confirmed SARS-CoV-2 infection or an uninfected control (not recorded which). This chain links TRBV11-2 with TRBJ2-5, with D perhaps TRBD1 (6 bases). The CDR3 region has the DNA TGTGCCAGCAGCCCCCGGCGGGTAGGACAAAGCAGGGGAGAGACCCAGTACTTC. Amino acids: CASSPRRVGQSRGETQYF.